The 7 T cell receptor beta chains reported below all come from one sample, sequenced in a study of OX40 agonist ivuxolimab in advanced cancers. The assay was immunoSEQ multiplex PCR, and TCRdb's table has in-frame clones only and misses some. The data contain about 64,000 clones, approximately 90% of them singletons. The sample in question was CD4+ or CD8+ T cells sorted from blood, obtained in a trial of the OX40 agonist ivuxolimab. Source of these receptors: an adult with an advanced solid tumor such as melanoma, head and neck, liver or kidney cancer.

CDR3 nucleotide sequence: TGCGCCAGCAGCTCTTTAGCGGGAGGTCTTGGGGAGCAGTACTTC. Translated, it gives CASSSLAGGLGEQYF. The chain recombines TRBV5-1 with TRBJ2-7, with 10 bases lining up with TRBD2. Per the germline V gene, CDR1 is SGHRS and CDR2 is YFSETQ. J lost 7 bases, V lost 3 bases, and 10 bases had no gene match. The CDR3 consists of 15 residues.

The chain has TRBV18 and TRBJ1-1; D uncertain. The length of the CDR3 is 15 residues. Trimming removed 1 base from V and 0 bases from J, with 9 bases in between. Germline V gene data show CDR1 as KGHSH and CDR2 as LQKENI. CDR3 loop: CASSPQTNLNTEAFF. In nucleotides, the CDR3 is TGTGCCAGCTCACCACAAACAAATTTGAACACTGAAGCTTTCTTT.

The chain recombines TRBV5-1 with TRBJ1-2; 7 bases are shared with TRBD1. CDR1 and CDR2 from the germline V gene are SGHRS and YFSETQ. V was pared by 4 bases and J by 3 bases, with 3 bases of the junction left unmatched. CDR3 size: 13 residues. DNA of the CDR3: TGCGCCAGCAGCCTCGACAGGGACTATGGCTACACCTTC. Translating it yields CASSLDRDYGYTF.

This clone turned up a few times. This sequence joins TRBV7-9 and TRBJ1-3, with 7 bases fitting TRBD1. The germline gives CDR1 SEHNR, CDR2 FQNEAQ (reference sequence). J lost 0 bases, V lost 5 bases, and 4 bases had no gene match. This CDR3 region has 15 residues. Here the CDR3 DNA reads TGTGCCAGCAGCGTGGGACAGAGCTCTGGAAACACCATATATTTT. This codes for CASSVGQSSGNTIYF.

J is TRBJ2-1 and V is TRBV30; D is uncertain. This CDR3 spans 14 amino acids. With 1 base removed from V and 3 bases from J, the gap between germline ends came to 10 bases. CDR1 and CDR2 from the germline V gene are GTSNPN and SVGIG (reference sequence). The CDR3 DNA follows: TGTGCCTGGAGTGCAGACGCCAGCTACAATGAGCAGTTCTTC. Amino acid sequence: CAWSADASYNEQFF. Together with reference TRBV30 and TRBJ2-1, the CDR3 gives the full variable domain: SQTIHQWPATLVQPVGSPLSLECTVEGTSNPNLYWYRQAAGRGLQLLFYSVGIGQISSEVPQNLSASRPQDRQFILSSKKLLLSDSGFYLCAWSADASYNEQFFGPGTRLTVL.

The chain recombines TRBV7-2 with TRBJ1-5; D is unresolved. The V gene lost 1 base and the J gene lost 3 bases, with 7 bases spanning the gap. CDR3 length equals 14 residues. Germline V gene lookup returns CDR1 SGHTA and CDR2 FQGNSA. The CDR3 DNA sequence: TGTGCCAGCAGCTTAGGGCAGTACAATCAGCCCCAGCATTTT. It codes for CASSLGQYNQPQHF.

The table lists this clone with a count of one. The genes are TRBV18 and TRBJ2-2; D may match TRBD1 or TRBD2 (5 bases each). This CDR3 spans 17 amino acids. The V end lost 3 bases, the J end lost 4 bases, and 18 bases lay between the germline ends. Per the germline V gene, CDR1 is KGHSH and CDR2 is LQKENI. Here the CDR3 DNA reads TGTGCCAGCTCACCCTTCCCACGGGGACGAGGCACCGGGGAGCTGTTTTTT. Its translation is CASSPFPRGRGTGELFF.